A selection of T cell receptor beta chains follows, all from one sample in a study of T cell responses to AZD1222 COVID-19 vaccine. Method: immunoSEQ multiplex PCR; TCRdb's copy keeps in-frame clones and lacks some. The repertoire holds about 110,000 clones, with less than 95% as singletons. The source material was peripheral blood, sampled 28 days after the second AZD1222 dose. These receptors were collected from an adult who received the AZD1222 COVID-19 vaccine. Both conserved end residues are part of each CDR3. A D gene is named only where the DNA matches it firmly. Only part of the rows carry a size: once, few, many, or a class if the clone is expanded.

length: 15
J: TRBJ1-2
size: NA
D: TRBD1
V: TRBV6-5
DNA: TGTGCCAGCACCCCGGGACAGGGGCCAGTCAGTGGCTACACCTTC
CDR3: CASTPGQGPVSGYTF

length: 12
J: TRBJ1-1
size: NA
D: NA
V: TRBV28
DNA: TGTGCCAGCAGTGGGGGGCTGGGTGAAGCTTTCTTT
CDR3: CASSGGLGEAFF

length: 14
J: TRBJ1-1
size: few
D: TRBD1
V: TRBV23-1
DNA: TGCGCCAGCAGTCAAGGGGAGGGGGCGACTGAAGCTTTCTTT
CDR3: CASSQGEGATEAFF

length: 16
J: TRBJ1-2
size: NA
D: NA
V: TRBV9
DNA: TGTGCCAGCAGCGCGGCGGCGAACAACGTACTCTATGGCTACACCTTC
CDR3: CASSAAANNVLYGYTF

length: 14
J: TRBJ2-1
size: NA
D: NA
V: TRBV11-2
DNA: TGTGCCAGCAGCTGGGTGAGGGTGGGCAATGAGCAGTTCTTC
CDR3: CASSWVRVGNEQFF

length: 13
J: TRBJ1-1
size: NA
D: NA
V: TRBV6-4
DNA: TGTGCCAGCAGACAGGGTCGGGACACTGAAGCTTTCTTT
CDR3: CASRQGRDTEAFF

length: 16
J: TRBJ1-2
size: NA
D: NA
V: TRBV18
DNA: TGTGCCAGCTCACCAGCGGGGTCAGAGTCTAACTATGGCTACACCTTC
CDR3: CASSPAGSESNYGYTF

length: 12
J: TRBJ2-7
size: NA
D: NA
V: TRBV19
DNA: TGTGCCACCAAAGTCCCTTTTGGCGAGCAGTACTTC
CDR3: CATKVPFGEQYF

length: 15
J: TRBJ2-7
size: NA
D: TRBD1
V: TRBV15
DNA: TGTGCCACCAGCAGCGGGACAGGTTTCTCCTACGAGCAGTACTTC
CDR3: CATSSGTGFSYEQYF

length: 18
J: TRBJ1-2
size: NA
D: TRBD1
V: TRBV7-6
DNA: TGTGCCAGCAGCTTATCTCCTTTTCTAGGACAGGGGGACTATGGCTACACCTTC
CDR3: CASSLSPFLGQGDYGYTF

length: 12
J: TRBJ2-1
size: NA
D: NA
V: TRBV27
DNA: TGTGCCAGCAGTAAGATTTACAATGAGCAGTTCTTC
CDR3: CASSKIYNEQFF

length: 13
J: TRBJ1-1
size: once
D: NA
V: TRBV5-5
DNA: TGTGCCAGCAGATGGGGTTTCGGGACTGAAGCTTTCTTT
CDR3: CASRWGFGTEAFF

length: 17
J: TRBJ2-1
size: NA
D: TRBD1
V: TRBV6-1
DNA: TGTGCCAGCAGTGCCCAAACTGGGACAGGGGCCGTATATGAGCAGTTCTTC
CDR3: CASSAQTGTGAVYEQFF

length: 17
J: TRBJ2-7
size: NA
D: TRBD1
V: TRBV18
DNA: TGTGCCAGCTCATTAGCCCCGACAGGGGAAAAGGCCTACGAGCAGTACTTC
CDR3: CASSLAPTGEKAYEQYF

length: 15
J: TRBJ2-4
size: NA
D: NA
V: TRBV15
DNA: TGTGCCACCAGCAGAGAAAGGAGAGCCAAAAACATTCAGTACTTC
CDR3: CATSRERRAKNIQYF

length: 16
J: TRBJ1-5
size: NA
D: NA
V: TRBV2
DNA: TGTGCCAGCAGCGGGGTGGGGGGAGTTGGCAATCAGCCCCAGCATTTT
CDR3: CASSGVGGVGNQPQHF

length: 14
J: TRBJ1-5
size: few
D: NA
V: TRBV7-9
DNA: TGTGCCAGCAGCTTTGACGGGGCAAATCAGCCCCAGCATTTT
CDR3: CASSFDGANQPQHF

length: 11
J: TRBJ1-2
size: NA
D: NA
V: TRBV29-1
DNA: TGCAGCGTTGAGGGCCGCCGGGGCTACACCTTC
CDR3: CSVEGRRGYTF

length: 15
J: TRBJ1-2
size: NA
D: NA
V: TRBV27
DNA: TGTGCCAGCAGTTTTAGGGTCGGGACTAACTATGGCTACACCTTC
CDR3: CASSFRVGTNYGYTF

length: 15
J: TRBJ1-4
size: NA
D: NA
V: TRBV5-1
DNA: TGCGCCAGCAGCTTACGACAGGCAACTAATGAAAAACTGTTTTTT
CDR3: CASSLRQATNEKLFF

length: 13
J: TRBJ1-1
size: once
D: NA
V: TRBV14
DNA: TGTGCCAGCGCCTGGGGGGCAGGGGCTGAAGCTTTCTTT
CDR3: CASAWGAGAEAFF

length: 16
J: TRBJ2-5
size: NA
D: TRBD2
V: TRBV6-2/TRBV6-3
DNA: TGTGCCAGCAGTTACTCGACTAGCGGGAGAGCTAAGACCCAGTACTTC
CDR3: CASSYSTSGRAKTQYF

length: 15
J: TRBJ1-4
size: NA
D: TRBD1
V: TRBV15
DNA: TGTGCCACCAGCAGAGATCAGGGGGGCGGAGAAAAACTGTTTTTT
CDR3: CATSRDQGGGEKLFF

length: 19
J: TRBJ1-3
size: once
D: NA
V: TRBV7-8
DNA: TGTGCCAGCAGCTCCCCGGACACGGTCTTCTGGCTGTCGGAAAACACCATATATTTT
CDR3: CASSSPDTVFWLSENTIYF

length: 13
J: TRBJ2-1
size: NA
D: TRBD2
V: TRBV30
DNA: TGTGCCTCCTCCTTGGCGGGAGGTAATGAGCAGTTCTTC
CDR3: CASSLAGGNEQFF

length: 16
J: TRBJ1-6
size: NA
D: NA
V: TRBV3-1/TRBV3-2
DNA: TGTGCCAGCAGCCAAGAACAGCCAGGCAACTATTCACCCCTCCACTTT
CDR3: CASSQEQPGNYSPLHF

length: 13
J: TRBJ2-5
size: NA
D: NA
V: TRBV19
DNA: TGTGCCAGTAGTCCGGGCCTCCAAGAGACCCAGTACTTC
CDR3: CASSPGLQETQYF

length: 15
J: TRBJ2-2
size: NA
D: TRBD1
V: TRBV7-6
DNA: TGTGCCAGCAGCTATGGACAGGGGGCGGCCGGGGAGCTGTTTTTT
CDR3: CASSYGQGAAGELFF

length: 16
J: TRBJ1-1
size: NA
D: TRBD1
V: TRBV19
DNA: TGTGCCAGTAGTATTGGAAGGGGGCTACGGTACACTGAAGCTTTCTTT
CDR3: CASSIGRGLRYTEAFF

length: 13
J: TRBJ2-7
size: NA
D: TRBD2
V: TRBV5-1
DNA: TGCGCCAGCAGGGCTAGCGGGACCTACGAGCAGTACTTC
CDR3: CASRASGTYEQYF

length: 15
J: TRBJ1-5
size: NA
D: TRBD1
V: TRBV6-5
DNA: TGTGCCAGCAGAAACTACAGGGGTAGCAATCAGCCCCAGCATTTT
CDR3: CASRNYRGSNQPQHF

length: 18
J: TRBJ1-1
size: NA
D: NA
V: TRBV4-1
DNA: TGCGCCAGCAGCCAAGATTTAGTCGAGGGGACCCTGAACACTGAAGCTTTCTTT
CDR3: CASSQDLVEGTLNTEAFF

length: 17
J: TRBJ1-5
size: NA
D: NA
V: TRBV6-1
DNA: TGTGCCAGCAGTGAAAACTGGCTGGACCTTAGCAATCAGCCCCAGCATTTT
CDR3: CASSENWLDLSNQPQHF

length: 13
J: TRBJ1-2
size: NA
D: NA
V: TRBV3-1/TRBV3-2
DNA: TGTGCCAGCAGCTCCAGGGGTAACTATGGCTACACCTTC
CDR3: CASSSRGNYGYTF

length: 13
J: TRBJ1-2
size: NA
D: NA
V: TRBV18
DNA: TGTGCCAGCTCACCAGGGGCGATCTATGGCTACACCTTC
CDR3: CASSPGAIYGYTF

length: 15
J: TRBJ1-5
size: NA
D: NA
V: TRBV19
DNA: TGTGCCAGTAGACCGATCTCGGGGGGCAATCAGCCCCAGCATTTT
CDR3: CASRPISGGNQPQHF

length: 15
J: TRBJ2-2
size: NA
D: TRBD2
V: TRBV19
DNA: TGTGCCAGTAGCAGGACTAGCGGGAACACCGGGGAGCTGTTTTTT
CDR3: CASSRTSGNTGELFF

length: 16
J: TRBJ2-2
size: NA
D: TRBD2
V: TRBV9
DNA: TGTGCCAGCAGCCCGACTAGCGGGGGTCACACCGGGGAGCTGTTTTTT
CDR3: CASSPTSGGHTGELFF

length: 15
J: TRBJ2-3
size: NA
D: TRBD1
V: TRBV5-1
DNA: TGCGCCAGCGGCGTGACAGGGGGCGTTTCAGATACGCAGTATTTT
CDR3: CASGVTGGVSDTQYF

length: 14
J: TRBJ2-5
size: NA
D: NA
V: TRBV18
DNA: TGTGCCAGCTCACCGGGGATGGCCCAAGAGACCCAGTACTTC
CDR3: CASSPGMAQETQYF

length: 17
J: TRBJ1-5
size: NA
D: NA
V: TRBV18
DNA: TGTGCCAGCTCACCCAACCACGCCCGGAGTAGCAATCAGCCCCAGCATTTT
CDR3: CASSPNHARSSNQPQHF

length: 15
J: TRBJ2-1
size: NA
D: TRBD2
V: TRBV9
DNA: TGTGCCAGCAGCGTAGGTAGCGGGAGGCCCGCTGAGCAGTTCTTC
CDR3: CASSVGSGRPAEQFF

length: 13
J: TRBJ1-4
size: NA
D: NA
V: TRBV19
DNA: TGTGCCAGTAGTTTGCAGCGGGAAGAAAAACTGTTTTTT
CDR3: CASSLQREEKLFF

length: 15
J: TRBJ2-7
size: NA
D: TRBD2
V: TRBV4-2
DNA: TGTGCCAGCAGCCAAATGACTAGCGGGGGTTACGAGCAGTACTTC
CDR3: CASSQMTSGGYEQYF

length: 15
J: TRBJ2-1
size: NA
D: NA
V: TRBV6-5
DNA: TGTGCCAGCAGTCCCCGGTGGGAATACTACAATGAGCAGTTCTTC
CDR3: CASSPRWEYYNEQFF

length: 16
J: TRBJ1-6
size: NA
D: TRBD1
V: TRBV5-6
DNA: TGTGCCAGCAGCATCTACAGGGGCTCCTATAATTCACCCCTCCACTTT
CDR3: CASSIYRGSYNSPLHF

length: 15
J: TRBJ1-4
size: NA
D: TRBD1
V: TRBV19
DNA: TGTGCCAGTAGTATCTTATCGACAGGGGGCGAAAAACTGTTTTTT
CDR3: CASSILSTGGEKLFF

length: 16
J: TRBJ1-2
size: NA
D: TRBD1
V: TRBV6-5
DNA: TGTGCCAGCAGTTATATACGGACAGGGGGTGGGTATGGCTACACCTTC
CDR3: CASSYIRTGGGYGYTF

length: 14
J: TRBJ2-5
size: NA
D: NA
V: TRBV11-2
DNA: TGTGCCAGCAGCTCCTTTATAGTGGGAGAGACCCAGTACTTC
CDR3: CASSSFIVGETQYF

length: 14
J: TRBJ1-1
size: NA
D: NA
V: TRBV6-5
DNA: TGTGCCACCTTTTATCTAAGGAGAGGAACTGAAGCTTTCTTT
CDR3: CATFYLRRGTEAFF

length: 14
J: TRBJ1-2
size: NA
D: TRBD1
V: TRBV6-1
DNA: TGTGCCAGCAGTGAAGGGACAGGCTACTATGGCTACACCTTC
CDR3: CASSEGTGYYGYTF

length: 13
J: TRBJ2-2
size: NA
D: NA
V: TRBV29-1
DNA: TGCAGTGGTCGGGTCCAGGGCGCCGGGGAGCTGTTTTTT
CDR3: CSGRVQGAGELFF

length: 13
J: TRBJ2-1
size: NA
D: NA
V: TRBV2
DNA: TGTGCCAGCAGGCAGGACGAAAACAATGAGCAGTTCTTC
CDR3: CASRQDENNEQFF